This T cell receptor beta chain was found in a study of blood T cell repertoires in COVID-19. Looking at the study overall: Samples came from the United States, Italy and Spain, spanning acute and convalescent COVID-19. Sample material is recorded as cDNA or gDNA derived from T cells, B-cell-depleted T cells, or PBMCs.

CDR3 size: 16 residues. The germline V gene encodes CDR1 SGHNT and CDR2 YYREEE (reference sequence). V lost 1 base, J lost 5 bases, and 10 bases stayed unmatched. Clinical history as reported by participants underpinned cohort assignment. Libraries were prepared by immunoSEQ multiplex PCR; TCRdb keeps only in-frame clonotypes and omits some of them. In the table there are 300,000 to 450,000 clones, about 90% of which are singletons. This TCR derives from a woman in her 30s who had recovered from COVID-19. This rearrangement joins TRBV5-4 to TRBJ2-5; TRBD2 matches 8 bases. Sequenced material: PBMCs or T cells enriched from blood (not recorded which). The CDR3 coding sequence is TGTGCCAGCAGCTTGCAACGGGGGGGCCTAGTGGAGACCCAGTACTTC. Its translation is CASSLQRGGLVETQYF. The full variable domain, completed using reference TRBV5-4 and TRBJ2-5, is ETGVTQSPTHLIKTRGQQVTLRCSSQSGHNTVSWYQQALGQGPQFIFQYYREEENGRGNFPPRFSGLQFPNYSSELNVNALELDDSALYLCASSLQRGGLVETQYFGPGTRLLVL.